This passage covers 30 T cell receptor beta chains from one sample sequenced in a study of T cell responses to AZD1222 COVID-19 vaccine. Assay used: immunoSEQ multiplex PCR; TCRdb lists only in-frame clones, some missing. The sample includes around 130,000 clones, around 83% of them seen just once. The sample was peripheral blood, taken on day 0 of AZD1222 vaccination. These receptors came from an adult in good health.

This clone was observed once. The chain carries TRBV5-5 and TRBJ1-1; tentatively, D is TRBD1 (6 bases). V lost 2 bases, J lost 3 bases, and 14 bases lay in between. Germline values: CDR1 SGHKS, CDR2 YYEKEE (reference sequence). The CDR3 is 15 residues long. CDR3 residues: CASSLDDRSYTEAFF. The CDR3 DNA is TGTGCCAGCAGCTTAGACGACAGGTCATACACTGAAGCTTTCTTT.

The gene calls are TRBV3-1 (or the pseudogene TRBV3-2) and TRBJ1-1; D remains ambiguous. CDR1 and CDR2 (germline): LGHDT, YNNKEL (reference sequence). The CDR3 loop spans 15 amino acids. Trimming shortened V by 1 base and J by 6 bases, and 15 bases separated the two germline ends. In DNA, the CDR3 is TGTGCCAGCAGCCAAGCGGGAGGGAGCCGATCTGAAGCTTTCTTT. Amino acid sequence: CASSQAGGSRSEAFF.

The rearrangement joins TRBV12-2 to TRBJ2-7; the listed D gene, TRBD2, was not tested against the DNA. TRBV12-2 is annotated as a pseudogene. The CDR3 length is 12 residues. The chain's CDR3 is CASRLRFYEQYF. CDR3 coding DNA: TGTGCAAGTCGCCTACGTTTCTACGAGCAGTACTTC.

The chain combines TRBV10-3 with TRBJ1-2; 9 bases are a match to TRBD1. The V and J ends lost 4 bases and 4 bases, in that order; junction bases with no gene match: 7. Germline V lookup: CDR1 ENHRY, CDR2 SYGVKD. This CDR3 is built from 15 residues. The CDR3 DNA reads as TGTGCCATCAGTGCACGGGGACAGGGCGGCTATGGCTACACCTTC. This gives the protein CAISARGQGGYGYTF.

CDR3 DNA sequence: TGTGCCAGCAGCTTGGGATACAGCGGGAAGAACACAGATACGCAGTATTTT. Translation: CASSLGYSGKNTDTQYF. This chain joins TRBV5-8 and TRBJ2-3, with TRBD2 identical over 7 bases. Germline trimming cut 0 bases from V and 2 bases from J; bases unmatched to any gene: 9. CDR1 is SGHTS, CDR2 YDEGEE, per germline. The CDR3 is made up of 17 amino acids.

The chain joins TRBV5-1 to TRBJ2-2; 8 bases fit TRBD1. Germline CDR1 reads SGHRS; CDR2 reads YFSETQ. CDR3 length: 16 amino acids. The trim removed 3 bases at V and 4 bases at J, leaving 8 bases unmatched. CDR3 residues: CASSSYRGSGTGELFF. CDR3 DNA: TGCGCCAGCAGCTCCTACAGGGGGTCGGGCACCGGGGAGCTGTTTTTT.

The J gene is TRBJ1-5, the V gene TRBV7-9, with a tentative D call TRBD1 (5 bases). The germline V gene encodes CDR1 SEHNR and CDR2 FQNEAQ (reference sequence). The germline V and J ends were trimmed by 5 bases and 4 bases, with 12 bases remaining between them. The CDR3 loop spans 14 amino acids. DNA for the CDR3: TGTGCCAGCAGCACGGGACGGGATAATCAGCCCCAGCATTTT. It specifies CASSTGRDNQPQHF.

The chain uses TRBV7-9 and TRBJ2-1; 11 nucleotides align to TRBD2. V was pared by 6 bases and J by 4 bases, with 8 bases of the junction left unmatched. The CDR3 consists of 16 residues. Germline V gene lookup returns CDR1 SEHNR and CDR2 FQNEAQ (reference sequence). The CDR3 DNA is TGTGCCAGCAGACCTAGCGGGAGGTACGGGTACAATGAGCAGTTCTTC. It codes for CASRPSGRYGYNEQFF. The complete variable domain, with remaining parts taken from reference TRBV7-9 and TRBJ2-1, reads DTGVSQNPRHKITKRGQNVTFRCDPISEHNRLYWYRQTLGQGPEFLTYFQNEAQLEKSRLLSDRFSAERPKGSFSTLEIQRTEQGDSAMYLCASRPSGRYGYNEQFFGPGTRLTVL.

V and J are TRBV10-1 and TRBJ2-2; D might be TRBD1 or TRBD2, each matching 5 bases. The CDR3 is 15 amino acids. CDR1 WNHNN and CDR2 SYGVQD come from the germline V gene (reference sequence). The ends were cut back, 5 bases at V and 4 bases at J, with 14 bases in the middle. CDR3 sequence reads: CASSSGTLGTGELFF. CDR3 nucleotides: TGCGCCAGCAGTTCCGGGACCCTGGGCACCGGGGAGCTGTTTTTT.

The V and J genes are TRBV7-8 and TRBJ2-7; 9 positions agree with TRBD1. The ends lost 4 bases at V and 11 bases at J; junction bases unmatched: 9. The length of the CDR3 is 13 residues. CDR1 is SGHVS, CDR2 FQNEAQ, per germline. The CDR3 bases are TGTGCCAGCAGCTCTGGACAGGGGAACGACAAGTACTTC. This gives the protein CASSSGQGNDKYF.

Here the CDR3 DNA reads TGTGCCAGCAGTCTAGCGGGAGGGCCCTACGAGCAGTACTTC. Amino acid sequence: CASSLAGGPYEQYF. The rearrangement uses TRBV28 and TRBJ2-7; 12 nucleotides match TRBD2. J was trimmed by 2 bases and V by 5 bases; bases with no gene match: 1. CDR1 is MDHEN and CDR2 is SYDVKM in the germline V gene. This CDR3 spans 14 amino acids.

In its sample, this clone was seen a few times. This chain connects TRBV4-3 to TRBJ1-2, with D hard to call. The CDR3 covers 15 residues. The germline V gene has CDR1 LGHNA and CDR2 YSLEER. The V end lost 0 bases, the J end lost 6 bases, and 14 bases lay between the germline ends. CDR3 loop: CASSQDSAGKDGYTF. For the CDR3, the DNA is TGCGCCAGCAGCCAAGATTCCGCGGGGAAGGATGGCTACACCTTC.

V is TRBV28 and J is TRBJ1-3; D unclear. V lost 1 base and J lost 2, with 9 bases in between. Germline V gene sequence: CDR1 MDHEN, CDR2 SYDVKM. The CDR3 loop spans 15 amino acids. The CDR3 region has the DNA TGTGCCAGCAGTTTATTTCGACGCCCTGGAAACACCATATATTTT. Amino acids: CASSLFRRPGNTIYF.

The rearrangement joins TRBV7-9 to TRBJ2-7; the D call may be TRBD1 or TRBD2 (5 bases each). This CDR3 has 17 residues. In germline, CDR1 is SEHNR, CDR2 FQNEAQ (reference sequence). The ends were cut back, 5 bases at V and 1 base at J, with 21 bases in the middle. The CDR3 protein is CASSEGRWGRTSYEQYF. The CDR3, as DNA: TGTGCCAGCAGCGAAGGCCGTTGGGGACGGACGTCCTACGAGCAGTACTTC.

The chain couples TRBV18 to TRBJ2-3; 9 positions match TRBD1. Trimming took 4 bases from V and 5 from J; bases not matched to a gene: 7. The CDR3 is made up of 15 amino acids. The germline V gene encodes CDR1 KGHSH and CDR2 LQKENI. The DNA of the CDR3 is TGTGCCAGCTCACTTTCGGGACAGGGATTAGATACGCAGTATTTT. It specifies CASSLSGQGLDTQYF. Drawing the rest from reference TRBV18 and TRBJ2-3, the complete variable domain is NAGVMQNPRHLVRRRGQEARLRCSPMKGHSHVYWYRQLPEEGLKFMVYLQKENIIDESGMPKERFSAEFPKEGPSILRIQQVVRGDSAAYFCASSLSGQGLDTQYFGPGTRLTVL.

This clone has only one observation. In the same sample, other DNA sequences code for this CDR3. This chain's CDR3 is CASSQDSGGQETQYF. For the CDR3, the DNA is TGTGCCAGCAGCCAAGATTCGGGAGGGCAAGAGACCCAGTACTTC. This chain connects TRBV3-1 (or the pseudogene TRBV3-2) to TRBJ2-5, with 8 bases lining up with TRBD2. The CDR3 consists of 15 residues. V shed 0 bases, J shed 2 bases, and the junction held 2 bases outside the gene matches. CDR1 and CDR2 from the germline V gene are LGHDT and YNNKEL (reference sequence).

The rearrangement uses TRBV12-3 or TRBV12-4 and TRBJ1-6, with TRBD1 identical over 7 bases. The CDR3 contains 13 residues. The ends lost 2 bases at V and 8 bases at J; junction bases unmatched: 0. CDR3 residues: CASSLQGDSPLHF. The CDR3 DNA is TGTGCCAGCAGTTTACAGGGGGATTCACCCCTCCACTTT.

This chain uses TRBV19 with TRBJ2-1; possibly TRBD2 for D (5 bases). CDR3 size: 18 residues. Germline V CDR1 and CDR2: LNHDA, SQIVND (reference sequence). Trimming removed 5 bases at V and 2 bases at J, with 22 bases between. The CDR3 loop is CASSPWGLRAVAYNEQFF. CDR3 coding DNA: TGTGCCAGTAGTCCGTGGGGTCTGCGGGCGGTTGCCTACAATGAGCAGTTCTTC.

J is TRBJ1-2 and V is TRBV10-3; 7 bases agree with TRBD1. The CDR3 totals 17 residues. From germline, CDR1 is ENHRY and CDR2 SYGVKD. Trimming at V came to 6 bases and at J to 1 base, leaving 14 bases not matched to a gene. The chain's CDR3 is CAIRLQDRRQDNYGYTF. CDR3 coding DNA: TGTGCCATCAGGCTTCAGGACAGGCGACAAGATAACTATGGCTACACCTTC.

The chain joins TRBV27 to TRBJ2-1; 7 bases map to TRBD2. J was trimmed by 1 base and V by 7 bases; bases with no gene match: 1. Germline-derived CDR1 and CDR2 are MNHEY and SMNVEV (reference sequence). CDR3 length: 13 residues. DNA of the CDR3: TGTGCCAGCAAGCGGGGATCCTACAATGAGCAGTTCTTC. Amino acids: CASKRGSYNEQFF.

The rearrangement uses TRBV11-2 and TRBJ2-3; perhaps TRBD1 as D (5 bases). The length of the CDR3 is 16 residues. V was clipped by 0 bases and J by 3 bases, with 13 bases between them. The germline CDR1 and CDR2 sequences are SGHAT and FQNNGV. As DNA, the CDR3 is TGTGCCAGCAGCTTAGATTCAAGGCAGGGTACAGATACGCAGTATTTT. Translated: CASSLDSRQGTDTQYF.

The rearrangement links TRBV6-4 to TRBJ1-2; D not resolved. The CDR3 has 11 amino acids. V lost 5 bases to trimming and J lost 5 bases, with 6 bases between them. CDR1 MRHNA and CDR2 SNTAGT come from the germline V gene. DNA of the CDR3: TGTGCCAGCAGTCGCAATTATGGCTACACCTTC. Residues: CASSRNYGYTF.

The CDR3 region has the DNA TGTGCCACCCAACGGGGGCGGGGAGACTATGGCTACACCTTC. Encoded protein: CATQRGRGDYGYTF. V usage is TRBV28 and J usage is TRBJ1-2; maybe TRBD1 (6 bases). The CDR3 totals 14 residues. V was trimmed by 10 bases and J by 3 bases, leaving 18 bases between them. CDR1 MDHEN and CDR2 SYDVKM come from the germline V gene.

CDR3 protein: CASSLASPGQIGNTIYF. CDR3 in DNA: TGTGCCAGCAGCTTAGCATCGCCGGGACAGATAGGAAACACCATATATTTT. The chain has TRBV11-2 and TRBJ1-3, with 7 bases fitting TRBD1. Per germline, CDR1 SGHAT and CDR2 FQNNGV. V was clipped by 1 base and J by 4 bases; unmatched bases: 10. The CDR3 runs 17 residues. Using reference TRBV11-2 and TRBJ1-3 for the parts outside the CDR3, the full variable domain is EAGVAQSPRYKIIEKRQSVAFWCNPISGHATLYWYQQILGQGPKLLIQFQNNGVVDDSQLPKDRFSAERLKGVDSTLKIQPAKLEDSAVYLCASSLASPGQIGNTIYFGEGSWLTVV.

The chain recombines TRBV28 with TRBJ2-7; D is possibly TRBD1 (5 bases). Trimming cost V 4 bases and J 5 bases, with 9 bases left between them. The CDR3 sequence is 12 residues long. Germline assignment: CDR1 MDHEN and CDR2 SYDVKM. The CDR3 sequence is CASSYTGNEQYF. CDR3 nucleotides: TGTGCCAGCAGTTACACAGGTAACGAGCAGTACTTC.

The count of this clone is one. The CDR3 sequence: CASSLAQPTNEKLFF. CDR3 nucleotides: TGTGCCAGCAGTTTGGCACAACCAACTAATGAAAAACTGTTTTTT. The chain joins TRBV28 to TRBJ1-4, with D unclear. Trimming removed 3 bases from V and 0 bases from J, with 8 bases in between. The germline V gene encodes CDR1 MDHEN and CDR2 SYDVKM. This CDR3 has 15 amino acids.

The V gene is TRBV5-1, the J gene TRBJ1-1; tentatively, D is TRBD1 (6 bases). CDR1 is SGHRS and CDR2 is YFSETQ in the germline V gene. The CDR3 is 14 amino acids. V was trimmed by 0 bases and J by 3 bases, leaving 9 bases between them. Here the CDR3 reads CASSLVGAYTEAFF. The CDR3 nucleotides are TGCGCCAGCAGCTTGGTGGGGGCCTACACTGAAGCTTTCTTT.

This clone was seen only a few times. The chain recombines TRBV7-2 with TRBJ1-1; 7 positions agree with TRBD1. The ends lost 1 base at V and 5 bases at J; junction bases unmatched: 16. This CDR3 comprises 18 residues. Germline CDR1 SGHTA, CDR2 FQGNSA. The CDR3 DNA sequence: TGTGCCAGCAGCTTAGTAATCGTCGGAAGGACAGGTGTGACTGAAGCTTTCTTT. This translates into CASSLVIVGRTGVTEAFF.

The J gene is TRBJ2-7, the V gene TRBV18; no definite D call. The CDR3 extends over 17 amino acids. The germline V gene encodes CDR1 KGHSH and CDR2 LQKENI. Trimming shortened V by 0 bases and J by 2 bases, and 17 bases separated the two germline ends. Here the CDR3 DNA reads TGTGCCAGCTCACCACCGTCCGCCTCCCACAGCCCCTACGAGCAGTACTTC. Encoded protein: CASSPPSASHSPYEQYF.

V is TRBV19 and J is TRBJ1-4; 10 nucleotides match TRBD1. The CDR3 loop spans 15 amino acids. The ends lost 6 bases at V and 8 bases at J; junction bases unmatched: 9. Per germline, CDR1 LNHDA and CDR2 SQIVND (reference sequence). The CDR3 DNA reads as TGTGCCAGTAGGCTAACCGGGACAGGGGTCGAAAAACTGTTTTTT. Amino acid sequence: CASRLTGTGVEKLFF.